What follows are 20 T cell receptor beta chains derived from one specimen sequenced in a study of T cells in Graves' hyperthyroidism and ophthalmopathy. The source material, RNA transcripts, was used to amplify TCR beta CDR3 regions. Researchers ran a first-round RT-PCR on the TCR CDR3 using the HTBI primer set. TCRdb re-derived calls from the multiplex PCR reads in MiXCR, one entry per CDR3 protein. The top ten hold roughly 20% of the sample, which has about 360,000 distinct CDR3 sequences, roughly 12% seen once. The sequencing sample was made of blood. These receptor sequences come from a man aged 25 to 40 with Graves' hyperthyroidism that later progressed to Graves' ophthalmopathy.

A few counts support this clonotype. The V and J genes are TRBV18 and TRBJ2-2; a weak D match, TRBD2 (7 bases). The V end was cut by 6 bases, the J end by 4 bases, with 18 bases between. This CDR3 has 16 residues. Germline CDR1 KGHSH, CDR2 LQKENI. The CDR3 here is CASSFRGAAPTGELFF. Written as DNA, the CDR3 is TGTGCCAGCTCGTTTCGGGGGGCGGCCCCCACCGGGGAGCTGTTTTTT.

This clonotype was seen many times. This rearrangement joins TRBV6-1 to TRBJ2-7; 9 bases are shared with TRBD1. The germline gives CDR1 MNHNS, CDR2 SASEGT. The CDR3 spans 13 residues. The V gene end was trimmed by 6 bases and the J gene end by 2 bases; junction bases not matched to a gene: 2. CDR3 sequence: CASRGDRAYEQYF. CDR3 DNA sequence: TGTGCCAGCAGGGGGGACAGGGCCTACGAGCAGTACTTC.

In this sample, this clonotype turned up many times. The chain joins TRBV12-3 or TRBV12-4 to TRBJ1-4, with a tentative D call TRBD1 (6 bases). V lost 4 bases, J lost 4 bases, and 13 bases lay in between. This CDR3 spans 15 amino acids. The CDR3 DNA reads TGTGCCAGCAGTTCCGGACAGTGGGTTAATGAAAAACTGTTTTTT. This translates into CASSSGQWVNEKLFF.

This clonotype has a count of ten or more. The rearrangement joins TRBV28 to TRBJ2-7; TRBD2 is a possible D gene (5 bases). V lost 5 bases, J lost 3 bases, and 20 bases lay in between. Per germline, CDR1 MDHEN and CDR2 SYDVKM. This CDR3 region has 16 residues. The CDR3 loop is CASSVGIGVRDYEQYF. Written as DNA, the CDR3 is TGTGCCAGCAGTGTAGGTATAGGAGTACGGGACTACGAGCAGTACTTC.

This clonotype was seen a handful of times. V gene TRBV24-1 combines with J gene TRBJ1-5, with no clear D. This CDR3 spans 14 amino acids. V shed 4 bases and J shed 7 bases, with 13 bases lying between them. Germline V lookup: CDR1 KGHDR, CDR2 SFDVKD. CDR3 in DNA: TGTGCCACCAGTGACCCCGGGTCAGGCCAGCCCCAGCATTTT. The encoded protein is CATSDPGSGQPQHF.

This clonotype showed up many times. The chain joins TRBV7-8 to TRBJ2-7; TRBD1 is a possible D gene (5 bases). Germline V gene data show CDR1 as SGHVS and CDR2 as FQNEAQ. The germline V and J ends were trimmed by 5 bases and 3 bases, with 23 bases remaining between them. The CDR3 sequence is 17 residues long. This CDR3 reads CASSPLEVGASYYEQYF. CDR3 sequence (DNA): TGTGCCAGCAGCCCATTAGAGGTTGGGGCTAGTTACTACGAGCAGTACTTC.

In this sample, this clonotype turned up a few times. The chain is built from TRBV5-1 and TRBJ1-4; D ambiguous. CDR1 is SGHRS, CDR2 YFSETQ, per germline. CDR3 length equals 14 residues. Trimming removed 2 bases from V and 3 bases from J, with 8 bases in between. CDR3 amino acids: CASSFPSPNEKLFF. The CDR3 DNA reads as TGCGCCAGCAGCTTTCCTAGCCCTAATGAAAAACTGTTTTTT.

The chain combines TRBV7-9 with TRBJ2-5, with D uncertain. CDR1 and CDR2 from the germline V gene are SEHNR and FQNEAQ (reference sequence). This CDR3 is 11 amino acids long. The germline V and J ends were trimmed by 6 bases and 5 bases, with 7 bases remaining between them. The DNA of the CDR3 is TGTGCCAGCAGTCGCGAGGAGACCCAGTACTTC. Translated, it gives CASSREETQYF.

As to this clonotype: A much larger clone lies a single base off, so this may be a read error. This chain links TRBV30 with TRBJ1-4; D remains unclear. Looked up from germline, CDR1 is GTSNPN and CDR2 is SVGIG (reference sequence). V lost 1 base to trimming and J lost 5 bases, with 8 bases between them. The CDR3 has 13 amino acids. The CDR3 DNA is TGTGCCTGGAGTGAGAGGTACAATGAAAAACTGTTTTTT. It codes for CAWSERYNEKLFF. Variable domain in full (rest from reference TRBV30 and TRBJ1-4): SQTIHQWPATLVQPVGSPLSLECTVEGTSNPNLYWYRQAAGRGLQLLFYSVGIGQISSEVPQNLSASRPQDRQFILSSKKLLLSDSGFYLCAWSERYNEKLFFGSGTQLSVL.

This clonotype appeared a few times. The chain is built from TRBV3-1 and TRBJ2-1, with D possibly called TRBD1 or TRBD2 (5 bases each). The CDR3 sequence is 14 residues long. Trimming pared 7 bases from V and 1 base from J, leaving 11 bases between. CDR1 and CDR2 (germline): LGHDT, YNNKEL (reference sequence). Here the CDR3 reads CASTFGGSYNEQFF. Written as DNA, the CDR3 is TGTGCCAGCACCTTTGGGGGATCCTACAATGAGCAGTTCTTC.

This clonotype has more than one count but fewer than ten. V and J are TRBV4-2 and TRBJ2-7; weak D call: TRBD2 (6 bases). V was shortened by 0 bases and J by 3 bases, with 21 bases between the two germline ends. The CDR3 loop spans 18 amino acids. Germline V CDR1 and CDR2: LGHNA, YNFKEQ. CDR3 DNA: TGTGCCAGCAGCCAAGAGGCCCTGGGGCGGGATATAAGCTACGAGCAGTACTTC. Amino acids: CASSQEALGRDISYEQYF.

This clonotype has a count of ten or more. One end of the junction is discordant with germline, which a read error may explain. This chain links TRBV15 with TRBJ1-1; D ambiguous. The CDR3 has 15 amino acids. In germline, CDR1 is LNHNV, CDR2 YYDKDF (reference sequence). CDR3 residues: CATSRDIMSNAEAFF. The CDR3 nucleotides are TGTGCCACCAGCAGAGATATCATGTCGAACGCTGAAGCTTTCTTT.

The sample holds a few counts of this clonotype. The chain couples TRBV20-1 to TRBJ1-4; 7 nucleotides match TRBD1. J gave up 5 bases and V 0 bases, and 3 bases lay outside the gene matches. Looked up from germline, CDR1 is DFQATT and CDR2 is SNEGSKA (reference sequence). The CDR3 has 14 amino acids. The CDR3 DNA follows: TGCAGTGCTAGAGATGTAGGGGGCAATGAAAAACTGTTTTTT. Amino acid sequence: CSARDVGGNEKLFF.

V usage is TRBV5-5 and J usage is TRBJ1-1, with D possibly TRBD1 on 5 matching bases. Germline CDR1 and CDR2: SGHKS and YYEKEE (reference sequence). This CDR3 has 15 amino acids. The V and J ends lost 4 bases and 1 base respectively, with 14 bases between them. The CDR3 spells CASSRAGHRNTEAFF. Here the CDR3 DNA reads TGTGCCAGCAGCAGGGCAGGGCACAGGAACACTGAAGCTTTCTTT.

The chain couples TRBV5-1 to TRBJ1-1; no reliable D call. CDR3 size: 15 residues. Trimming pared 4 bases from V and 1 base from J, leaving 14 bases between. CDR1 SGHRS and CDR2 YFSETQ come from the germline V gene. CDR3 region: CASSRKDKSNTEAFF. The CDR3 nucleotides read TGCGCCAGCAGCAGAAAAGACAAATCGAACACTGAAGCTTTCTTT.

The V call is TRBV4-2, the J call TRBJ2-2; a possible D gene is TRBD2 (7 bases). V gave up 5 bases and J gave up 7 bases, with 20 bases separating them. Germline CDR1 is LGHNA and CDR2 is YNFKEQ. This CDR3 region has 16 residues. CDR3 DNA: TGTGCCAGCAGCATAAGGGGGGGGGCGGCTAGCGGGGAGCTGTTTTTT. It translates to CASSIRGGAASGELFF.

This clonotype was observed at least ten times. This CDR3 is CASSVTNYVYNEQFF. The CDR3 region has the DNA TGTGCCAGCAGCGTGACCAATTACGTCTACAATGAGCAGTTCTTC. The genes are TRBV5-5 and TRBJ2-1; no clear D. The length of the CDR3 is 15 residues. The germline gives CDR1 SGHKS, CDR2 YYEKEE (reference sequence). Trimming left V 4 bases short and J 3 bases short, with 14 bases between.

The table lists this clonotype with many counts. J is TRBJ2-6 and V is TRBV28; unclear D gene. This CDR3 is 15 amino acids long. The V gene's germline CDR1 is MDHEN and CDR2 SYDVKM. The germline V and J ends were trimmed by 5 bases and 2 bases, with 10 bases remaining between them. CDR3 region: CASSTTDPGANVLTF. The CDR3 DNA is TGTGCCAGCAGTACGACGGATCCTGGGGCCAACGTCCTGACTTTC. The full variable domain, its missing parts supplied by reference TRBV28 and TRBJ2-6, is DVKVTQSSRYLVKRTGEKVFLECVQDMDHENMFWYRQDPGLGLRLIYFSYDVKMKEKGDIPEGYSVSREKKERFSLILESASTNQTSMYLCASSTTDPGANVLTFGAGSRLTVL.

The chain couples TRBV28 to TRBJ2-3, with 10 nucleotides matching TRBD2. This CDR3 has 18 amino acids. Trimming cost V 6 bases and J 1 base; bases outside gene matches: 13. Germline V CDR1 and CDR2: MDHEN, SYDVKM. The CDR3 reads CASRLLAGGQVGTDTQYF. DNA for the CDR3: TGTGCCAGCAGACTATTAGCGGGGGGCCAGGTTGGCACAGATACGCAGTATTTT.

At least ten counts were recorded for this clonotype. The gene calls are TRBV28 and TRBJ2-7; 9 bases map to TRBD1. Trimming took 4 bases from V and 1 from J; bases not matched to a gene: 5. The CDR3 loop spans 15 amino acids. CDR1 and CDR2 from the germline V gene are MDHEN and SYDVKM. CDR3 residues: CASSSPGQGSYEQYF. For the CDR3, the DNA is TGTGCCAGCAGTTCCCCGGGACAGGGTTCCTACGAGCAGTACTTC.